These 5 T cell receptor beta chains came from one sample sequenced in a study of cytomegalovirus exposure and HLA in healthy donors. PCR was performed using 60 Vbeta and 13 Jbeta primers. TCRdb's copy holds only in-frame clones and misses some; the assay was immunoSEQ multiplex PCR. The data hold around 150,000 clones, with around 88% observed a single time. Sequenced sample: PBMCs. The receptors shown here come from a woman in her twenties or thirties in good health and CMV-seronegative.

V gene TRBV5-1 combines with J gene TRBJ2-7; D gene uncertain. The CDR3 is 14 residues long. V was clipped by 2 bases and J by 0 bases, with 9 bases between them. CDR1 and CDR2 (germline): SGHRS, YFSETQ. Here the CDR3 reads CASSLLSSSYEQYF. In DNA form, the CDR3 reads TGCGCCAGCAGCTTACTCTCGAGCTCCTACGAGCAGTACTTC.

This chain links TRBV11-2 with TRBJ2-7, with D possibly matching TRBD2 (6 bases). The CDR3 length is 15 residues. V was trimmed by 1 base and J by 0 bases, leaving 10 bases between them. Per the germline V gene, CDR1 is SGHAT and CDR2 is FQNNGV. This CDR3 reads CASSLGMGGSYEQYF. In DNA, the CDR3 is TGTGCCAGCAGCTTAGGGATGGGGGGCTCCTACGAGCAGTACTTC. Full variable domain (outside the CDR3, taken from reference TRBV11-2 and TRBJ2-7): EAGVAQSPRYKIIEKRQSVAFWCNPISGHATLYWYQQILGQGPKLLIQFQNNGVVDDSQLPKDRFSAERLKGVDSTLKIQPAKLEDSAVYLCASSLGMGGSYEQYFGPGTRLTVT.

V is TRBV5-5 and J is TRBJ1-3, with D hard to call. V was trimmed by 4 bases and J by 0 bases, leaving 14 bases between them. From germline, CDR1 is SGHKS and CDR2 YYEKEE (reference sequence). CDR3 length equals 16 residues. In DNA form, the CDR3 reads TGTGCCAGCAGCATTAGACTGGCGGACTCTGGAAACACCATATATTTT. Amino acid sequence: CASSIRLADSGNTIYF.

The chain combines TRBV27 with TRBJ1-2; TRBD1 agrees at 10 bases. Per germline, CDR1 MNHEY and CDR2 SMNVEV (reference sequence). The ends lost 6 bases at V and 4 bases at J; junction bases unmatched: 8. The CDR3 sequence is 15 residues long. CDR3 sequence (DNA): TGTGCCAGCAGCCCCAGACAGGGGGCGGTCTATGGCTACACCTTC. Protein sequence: CASSPRQGAVYGYTF.

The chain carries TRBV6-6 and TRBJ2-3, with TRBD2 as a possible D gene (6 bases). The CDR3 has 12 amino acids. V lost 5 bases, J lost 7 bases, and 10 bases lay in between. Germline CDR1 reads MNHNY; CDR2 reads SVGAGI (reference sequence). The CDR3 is CASSPGTHTQYF. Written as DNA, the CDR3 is TGTGCCAGCAGTCCCGGGACTCATACGCAGTATTTT.